This T cell receptor beta chain was identified in a study of early T cells in non-severe SARS-CoV-2 infection. Via MiXCR, TCRdb re-called the 5' RACE reads, giving one row per CDR3 protein. This sample has 64,000 or so distinct CDR3 sequences, with roughly 12% found just once. A few counts support this clonotype. The CDR3 extends over 11 amino acids. Per the germline V gene, CDR1 is LNHDA and CDR2 is SQIVND (reference sequence). V was trimmed by 9 bases and J by 3 bases, leaving 5 bases between them. The clonotype comes from an adult who was a healthcare worker with PCR-confirmed SARS-CoV-2 infection or an uninfected control (not recorded which). Specimen: whole blood, collected at baseline. The chain carries TRBV19 and TRBJ2-2; no definite D call. CDR3 in amino acids: CASQDTGELFF. The CDR3 nucleotides are TGTGCCAGCCAGGACACCGGGGAGCTGTTTTTT.